This T cell receptor (beta chain) was captured in a study of neurological immune-mediated disorders. Findings and caveats of the study: The authors found no clinical or MRI feature associated with the multiple sclerosis repertoire cluster.

This CDR3 contains 12 residues. Trimming removed 3 bases from V and 2 bases from J, with 4 bases in between. TCRdb independently ran MiXCR on the 5' RACE reads; one entry per CDR3 protein. Of about 74,000 distinct CDR3 sequences listed, roughly 5.5% were seen once; the top ten hold about 7.4%. For the unsorted libraries, 2 million PBMCs stored at -80 C served as input. This clonotype was detected ten times or more. Its antigen is currently unknown. The V gene is TRBV12-3 or TRBV12-4, the J gene TRBJ2-5; D is ambiguous. The material sequenced was PBMCs. This sequence originates from a man younger than 35 with multiple sclerosis. The CDR3 is CASSFWQETQYF. The CDR3 coding sequence is TGTGCCAGCAGTTTCTGGCAAGAGACCCAGTACTTC.